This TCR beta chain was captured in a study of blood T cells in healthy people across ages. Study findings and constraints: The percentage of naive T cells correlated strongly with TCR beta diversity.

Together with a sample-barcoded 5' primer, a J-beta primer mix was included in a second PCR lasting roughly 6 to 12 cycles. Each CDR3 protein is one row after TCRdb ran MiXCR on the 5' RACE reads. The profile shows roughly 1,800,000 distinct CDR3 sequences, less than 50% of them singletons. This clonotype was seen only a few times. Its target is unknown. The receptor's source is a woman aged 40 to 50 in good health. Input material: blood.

Here the CDR3 reads CSAYSGTGEYNEQFF. CDR3 coding DNA: TGCAGTGCTTATTCCGGGACAGGGGAATACAATGAGCAGTTCTTC. This chain links TRBV20-1 with TRBJ2-1; 10 bases fit TRBD1. The ends lost 5 bases at V and 4 bases at J; junction bases unmatched: 8. This CDR3 is built from 15 residues. CDR1 and CDR2 from the germline V gene are DFQATT and SNEGSKA (reference sequence).